This T cell receptor (beta chain) stems from a study of blood T cell repertoires in COVID-19. At the level of the study: Sample material is recorded as cDNA or gDNA derived from T cells, B-cell-depleted T cells, or PBMCs.

As handled by the study authors: Reference gene primer amplification in the assay estimated nucleated cell counts. Assay used: immunoSEQ multiplex PCR; TCRdb lists only in-frame clones, some missing. V and J calls and clone size come straight from that table; D and trimming were deduced from the DNA. The sample contains 130,000 to 150,000 clones, over 80% of which appear only once. The J segment lost 4 bases and the V segment lost 0 bases, leaving 2 bases of the junction unmatched. The germline V gene encodes CDR1 MDHEN and CDR2 SYDVKM. The CDR3 covers 14 residues. The J gene is TRBJ1-2, the V gene TRBV28; the match to TRBD1 covers 7 bases. The sample consisted of peripheral blood. The receptor was isolated from a woman in her 50s with acute or convalescent COVID-19. CDR3 amino acids: CASSLWDRFYGYTF. CDR3 in DNA: TGTGCCAGCAGTTTATGGGACAGGTTCTATGGCTACACCTTC.